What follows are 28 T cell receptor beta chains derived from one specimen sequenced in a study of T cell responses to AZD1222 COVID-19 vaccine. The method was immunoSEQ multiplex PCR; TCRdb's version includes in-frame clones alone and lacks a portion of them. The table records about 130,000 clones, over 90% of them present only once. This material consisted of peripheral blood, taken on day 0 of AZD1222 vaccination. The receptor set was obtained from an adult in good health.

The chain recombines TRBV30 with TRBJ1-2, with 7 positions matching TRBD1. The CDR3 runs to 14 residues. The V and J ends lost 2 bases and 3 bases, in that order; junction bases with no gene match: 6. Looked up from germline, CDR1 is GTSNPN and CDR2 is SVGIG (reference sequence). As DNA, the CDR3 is TGTGCCTGGAGTACCGGGACAGAGTACTATGGCTACACCTTC. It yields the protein CAWSTGTEYYGYTF.

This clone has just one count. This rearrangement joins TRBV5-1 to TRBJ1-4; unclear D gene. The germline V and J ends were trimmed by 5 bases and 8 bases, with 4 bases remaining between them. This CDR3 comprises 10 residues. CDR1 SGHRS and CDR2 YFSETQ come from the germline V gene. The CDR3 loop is CASRGEKLFF. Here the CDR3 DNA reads TGCGCCAGCAGGGGCGAAAAACTGTTTTTT.

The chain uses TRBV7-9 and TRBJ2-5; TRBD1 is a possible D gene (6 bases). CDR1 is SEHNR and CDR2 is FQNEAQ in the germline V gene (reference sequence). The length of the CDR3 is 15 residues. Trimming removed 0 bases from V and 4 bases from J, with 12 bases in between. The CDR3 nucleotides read TGTGCCAGCAGCTTAGCGGGGGCCGGAGGAGAGACCCAGTACTTC. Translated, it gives CASSLAGAGGETQYF.

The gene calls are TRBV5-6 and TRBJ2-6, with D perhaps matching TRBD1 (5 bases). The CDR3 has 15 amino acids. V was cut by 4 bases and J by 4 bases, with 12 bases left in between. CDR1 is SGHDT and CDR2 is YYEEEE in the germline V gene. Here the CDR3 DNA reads TGTGCCAGCAGCAGGGGTACGGCCGGGGCCAACGTCCTGACTTTC. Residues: CASSRGTAGANVLTF. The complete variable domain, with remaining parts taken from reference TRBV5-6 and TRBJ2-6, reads DAGVTQSPTHLIKTRGQQVTLRCSPKSGHDTVSWYQQALGQGPQFIFQYYEEEERQRGNFPDRFSGHQFPNYSSELNVNALLLGDSALYLCASSRGTAGANVLTFGAGSRLTVL.

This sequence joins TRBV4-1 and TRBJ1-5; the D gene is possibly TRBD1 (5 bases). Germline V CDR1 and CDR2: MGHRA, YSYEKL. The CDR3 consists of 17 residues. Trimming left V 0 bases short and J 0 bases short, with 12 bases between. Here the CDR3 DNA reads TGCGCCAGCAGCCAAGATAAACGAGGGGTTAGCAATCAGCCCCAGCATTTT. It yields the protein CASSQDKRGVSNQPQHF.

CDR3 sequence (DNA): TGTGCCAGCAGCTTAGCCACAGGGCTAAGCTACGAGCAGTACTTC. It specifies CASSLATGLSYEQYF. The chain recombines TRBV7-8 with TRBJ2-7; possible D gene TRBD1, 6 bases. Trimming pared 0 bases from V and 3 bases from J, leaving 12 bases between. There are 15 residues in the CDR3. The germline V gene encodes CDR1 SGHVS and CDR2 FQNEAQ.

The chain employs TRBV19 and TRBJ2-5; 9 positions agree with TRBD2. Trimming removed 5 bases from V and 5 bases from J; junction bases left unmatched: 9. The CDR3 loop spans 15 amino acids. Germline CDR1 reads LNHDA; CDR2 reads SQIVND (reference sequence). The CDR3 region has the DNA TGTGCCAGTAGTCTGGGACTAGCTGTCGCGGAGACCCAGTACTTC. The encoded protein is CASSLGLAVAETQYF.

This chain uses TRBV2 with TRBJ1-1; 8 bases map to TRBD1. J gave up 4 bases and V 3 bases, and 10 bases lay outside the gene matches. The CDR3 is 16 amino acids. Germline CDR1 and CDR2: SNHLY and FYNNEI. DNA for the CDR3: TGTGCCAGCAGTGACCAGGGGGCTGGCTTGGGCACTGAAGCTTTCTTT. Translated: CASSDQGAGLGTEAFF.

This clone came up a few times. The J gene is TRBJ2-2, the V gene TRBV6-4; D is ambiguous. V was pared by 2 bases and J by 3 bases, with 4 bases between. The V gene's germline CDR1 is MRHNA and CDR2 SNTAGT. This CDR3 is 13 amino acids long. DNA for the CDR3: TGTGCCAGCAGTGACGGGGACACCGGGGAGCTGTTTTTT. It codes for CASSDGDTGELFF.

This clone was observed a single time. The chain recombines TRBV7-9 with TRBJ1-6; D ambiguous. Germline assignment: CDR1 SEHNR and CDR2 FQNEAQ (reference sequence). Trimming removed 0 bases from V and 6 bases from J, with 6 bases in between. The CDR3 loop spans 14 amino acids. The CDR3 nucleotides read TGTGCCAGCAGCTTAGCGGGATTTAATTCACCCCTCCACTTT. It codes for CASSLAGFNSPLHF.

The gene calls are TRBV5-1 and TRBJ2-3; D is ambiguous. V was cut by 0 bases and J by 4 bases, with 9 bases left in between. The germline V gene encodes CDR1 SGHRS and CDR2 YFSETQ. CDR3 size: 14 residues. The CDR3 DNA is TGCGCCAGCAGCTTGGCGAAGCAGGCAGATACGCAGTATTTT. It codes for CASSLAKQADTQYF.

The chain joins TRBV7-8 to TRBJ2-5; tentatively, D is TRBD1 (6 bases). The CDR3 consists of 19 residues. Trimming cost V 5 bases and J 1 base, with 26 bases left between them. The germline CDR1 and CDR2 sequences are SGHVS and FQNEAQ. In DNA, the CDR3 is TGTGCCAGCAGCCCCCCCGGGACAAGGGCAATTGTCCCCCAAGAGACCCAGTACTTC. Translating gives CASSPPGTRAIVPQETQYF.

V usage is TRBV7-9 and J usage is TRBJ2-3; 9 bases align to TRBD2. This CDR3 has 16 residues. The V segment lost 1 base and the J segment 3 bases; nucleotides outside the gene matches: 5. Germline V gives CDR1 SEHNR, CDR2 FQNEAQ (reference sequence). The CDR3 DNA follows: TGTGCCAGCAGCTTAGTATTAGCGGGGGAGACAGATACGCAGTATTTT. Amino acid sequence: CASSLVLAGETDTQYF.

The DNA of the CDR3 is TGTGCCAGCAGCCTGGAAACAGGGAGTAATGAAAAACTGTTTTTT. It codes for CASSLETGSNEKLFF. V is TRBV6-5 and J is TRBJ1-4; a weak D match, TRBD1 (6 bases). With 6 bases removed from V and 4 bases from J, the gap between germline ends came to 15 bases. CDR1 and CDR2 from the germline V gene are MNHEY and SVGAGI. The CDR3 is 15 residues long.

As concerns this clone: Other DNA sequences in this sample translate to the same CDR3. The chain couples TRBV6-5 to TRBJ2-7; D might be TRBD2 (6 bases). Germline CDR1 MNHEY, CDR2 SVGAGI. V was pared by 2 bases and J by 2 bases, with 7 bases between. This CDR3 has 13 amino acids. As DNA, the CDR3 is TGTGCCAGCAGTTACGGGGAGGCCTACGAGCAGTACTTC. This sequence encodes CASSYGEAYEQYF.

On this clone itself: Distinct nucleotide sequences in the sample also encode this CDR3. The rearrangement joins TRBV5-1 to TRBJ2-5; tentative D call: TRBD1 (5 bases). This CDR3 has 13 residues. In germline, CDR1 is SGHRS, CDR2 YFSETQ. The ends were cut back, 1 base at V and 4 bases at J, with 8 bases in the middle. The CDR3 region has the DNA TGCGCCAGCAGCTTGACAGGCGGAGAGACCCAGTACTTC. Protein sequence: CASSLTGGETQYF.

The chain's CDR3 is CASSLHTLAGATDTQYF. The CDR3 DNA is TGTGCCAGCAGCCTCCATACGCTAGCGGGGGCCACAGATACGCAGTATTTT. V gene TRBV4-2 combines with J gene TRBJ2-3; TRBD2 aligns across 10 bases. Germline V gene sequence: CDR1 LGHNA, CDR2 YNFKEQ. The CDR3 runs 17 residues. The ends lost 4 bases at V and 2 bases at J; junction bases unmatched: 9.

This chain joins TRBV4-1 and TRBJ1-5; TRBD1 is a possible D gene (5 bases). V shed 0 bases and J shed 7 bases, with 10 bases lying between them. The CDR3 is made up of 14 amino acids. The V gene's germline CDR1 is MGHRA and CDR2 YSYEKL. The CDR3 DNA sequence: TGCGCCAGCAGCCAAGATCCCAGGGTACAGCCCCAGCATTTT. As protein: CASSQDPRVQPQHF.

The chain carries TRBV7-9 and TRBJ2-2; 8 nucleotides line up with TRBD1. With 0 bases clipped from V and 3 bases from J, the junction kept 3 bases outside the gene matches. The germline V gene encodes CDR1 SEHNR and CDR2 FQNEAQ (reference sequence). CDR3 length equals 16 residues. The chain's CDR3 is CASSLAGTGYTGELFF. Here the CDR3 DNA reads TGTGCCAGCAGCTTAGCTGGGACAGGTTACACCGGGGAGCTGTTTTTT.

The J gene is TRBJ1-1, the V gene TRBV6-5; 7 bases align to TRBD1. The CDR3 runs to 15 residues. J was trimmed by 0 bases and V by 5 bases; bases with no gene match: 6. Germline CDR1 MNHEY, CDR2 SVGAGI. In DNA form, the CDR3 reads TGTGCCAGCAGTCTCGGGACAGCTTTGAACACTGAAGCTTTCTTT. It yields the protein CASSLGTALNTEAFF.

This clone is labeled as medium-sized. The DNA for the CDR3 is TGCAGTGCTAGTAGTACAGGGGGCGAGTTAATTCCCTACGAGCAGTACTTC. It is translated as CSASSTGGELIPYEQYF. The rearrangement uses TRBV20-1 and TRBJ2-7, with 9 bases fitting TRBD1. This CDR3 comprises 17 residues. Germline V gene lookup returns CDR1 DFQATT and CDR2 SNEGSKA (reference sequence). After removal of 3 bases from V and 2 bases from J, the junction contained 14 bases not matched to a gene.

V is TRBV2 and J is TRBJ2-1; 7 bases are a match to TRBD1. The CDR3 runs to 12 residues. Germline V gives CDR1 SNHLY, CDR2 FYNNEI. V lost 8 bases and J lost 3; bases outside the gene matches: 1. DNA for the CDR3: TGTGCCAGCTGGGACAGCTACAATGAGCAGTTCTTC. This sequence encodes CASWDSYNEQFF.

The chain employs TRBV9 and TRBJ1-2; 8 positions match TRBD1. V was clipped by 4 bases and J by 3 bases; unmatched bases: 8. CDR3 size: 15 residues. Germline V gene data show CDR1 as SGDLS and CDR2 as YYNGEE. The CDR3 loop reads CASSPRTGTDYGYTF. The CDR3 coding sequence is TGTGCCAGCAGCCCCCGGACAGGGACGGACTATGGCTACACCTTC.

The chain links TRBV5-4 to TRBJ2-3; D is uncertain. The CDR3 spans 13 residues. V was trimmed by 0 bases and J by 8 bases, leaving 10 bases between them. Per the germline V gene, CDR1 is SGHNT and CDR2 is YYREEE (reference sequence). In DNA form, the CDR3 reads TGTGCCAGCAGCTTGGCCTCTTACGGTACGCAGTATTTT. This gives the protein CASSLASYGTQYF.

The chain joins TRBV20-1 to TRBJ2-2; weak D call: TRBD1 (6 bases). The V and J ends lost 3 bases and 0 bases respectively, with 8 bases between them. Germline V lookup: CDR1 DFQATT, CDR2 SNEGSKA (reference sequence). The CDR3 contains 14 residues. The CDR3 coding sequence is TGCAGTGCTAGTAGGGGGTCGAACACCGGGGAGCTGTTTTTT. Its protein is CSASRGSNTGELFF.

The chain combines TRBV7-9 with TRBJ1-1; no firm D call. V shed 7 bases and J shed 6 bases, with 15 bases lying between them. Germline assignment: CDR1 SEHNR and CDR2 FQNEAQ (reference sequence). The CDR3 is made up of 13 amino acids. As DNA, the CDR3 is TGTGCCAGCACCCCCACGGTAAGATCTGAAGCTTTCTTT. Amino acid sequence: CASTPTVRSEAFF.

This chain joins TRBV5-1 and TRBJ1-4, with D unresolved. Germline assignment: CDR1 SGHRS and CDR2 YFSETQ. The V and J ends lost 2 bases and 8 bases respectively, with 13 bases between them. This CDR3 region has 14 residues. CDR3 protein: CASSFGGRGEKLFF. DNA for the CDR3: TGCGCCAGCAGCTTTGGAGGGCGTGGGGAAAAACTGTTTTTT.

The CDR3 spells CASSSQGPGDPAFF. CDR3 coding DNA: TGTGCCAGCAGCTCACAGGGACCCGGGGACCCAGCTTTCTTT. The V call is TRBV6-5, the J call TRBJ1-1; tentative D call: TRBD1 (6 bases). Germline CDR1 MNHEY, CDR2 SVGAGI. V was clipped by 6 bases and J by 10 bases, with 21 bases between them. There are 14 residues in the CDR3.